This T cell receptor (beta chain) was obtained from a study of blood T cell repertoires in COVID-19. The wider study: From the United States, Italy and Spain came samples of acute and convalescent COVID-19.

The CDR3 loop spans 13 amino acids. CDR1 is SNHLY and CDR2 is FYNNEI in the germline V gene. V lost 4 bases and J 4 bases, leaving 8 bases between the germline ends. In the source study's methods: Researchers report that nucleated cell counts were estimated from reference gene primer amplification. Libraries were prepared by immunoSEQ multiplex PCR; TCRdb keeps only in-frame clonotypes and omits some of them. The V and J calls and clone size are taken from that table; D and trimming were inferred from the DNA. The repertoire consists of about 150,000 clones, with approximately 91% occurring once and the leading ten covering around 5%.

The genes are TRBV2 and TRBJ2-1, with TRBD1 as a possible D gene (6 bases). Sequenced sample: peripheral blood. This sequence was found in a man between 18 and 29 years old with COVID-19, enrolled during active disease. The CDR3 loop is CASSVGQYNEQFF. For the CDR3, the DNA is TGTGCCAGCAGTGTAGGACAGTACAATGAGCAGTTCTTC. Full variable domain (remainder filled in from reference TRBV2 and TRBJ2-1): EPEVTQTPSHQVTQMGQEVILRCVPISNHLYFYWYRQILGQKVEFLVSFYNNEISEKSEIFDDQFSVERPDGSNFTLKIRSTKLEDSAMYFCASSVGQYNEQFFGPGTRLTVL.